The 23 T cell receptor beta chains below all came from one sample that was sequenced in a study of naive and memory T cell subsets (TCRdb year 2017). Library preparation used UMI-ligation and nested PCR. The data were produced on an Illumina MiSeq. The ligated cDNA was amplified by four rounds of PCR, in which nested alpha and beta constant region primers were used together with the SP2 primer. In-frame beta chains were kept once TCRdb had trimmed the public reads at Q25 with fastp and called clones with MiXCR. When rows share a CDR3 protein, they turn into one entry using the most common DNA and genes. The sample table contains approximately 37,000 distinct CDR3 sequences; only one count was recorded for 11% of them. Of the sample, about 4.2% falls within the top ten clones. The label giving this sample's treatment or condition can be read as: skin biopsy from PPD injection site in Mantoux-positive individual. The study reported a robust and sensitive protocol to amplify, sequence and analyze TCRs, based on 3' ligation of a UMI-containing oligonucleotide to TCR cDNA.

Sequenced here: skin, sampled from a tuberculin skin test site. These receptors all stem from an adult in good health.

In this sample, this clonotype turned up a few times. The chain carries TRBV10-3 and TRBJ2-7; 7 nucleotides match TRBD1. J was trimmed by 4 bases and V by 0 bases; bases with no gene match: 3. Looked up from germline, CDR1 is ENHRY and CDR2 is SYGVKD. CDR3 length equals 14 residues. The CDR3 loop is CAISESEGAYEQYF. The CDR3 DNA is TGTGCCATCAGTGAGTCTGAGGGGGCATACGAGCAGTACTTC.

V is TRBV29-1 and J is TRBJ2-1; possibly TRBD1 for D (7 bases). Germline V gene lookup returns CDR1 SQVTM and CDR2 ANQGSEA. The CDR3 length is 18 residues. Deletions cut 3 bases from V and 5 bases from J, with 26 bases between. CDR3 sequence (DNA): TGCAGCGTTGAGGACGTAGCGGCTCAAGGGGGCCACAACAATGAGCAGTTCTTC. This sequence encodes CSVEDVAAQGGHNNEQFF.

This clonotype was observed many times. The chain carries TRBV20-1 and TRBJ2-1; 9 bases map to TRBD2. Germline lookup yields CDR1 DFQATT and CDR2 SNEGSKA (reference sequence). With V trimmed by 1 base and J by 1 base, 5 bases remained unmatched. The CDR3 is made up of 16 amino acids. The chain's CDR3 is CSARGLAGVSYNEQFF. In DNA form, the CDR3 reads TGCAGTGCTAGAGGGTTAGCGGGAGTGTCCTACAATGAGCAGTTCTTC.

The chain uses TRBV6-5 and TRBJ1-1, with D unclear. The CDR3 extends over 12 amino acids. Deletions cut 5 bases from V and 10 bases from J, with 14 bases between. Germline V lookup: CDR1 MNHEY, CDR2 SVGAGI. The CDR3 DNA follows: TGTGCCAGCAGTAAAAGAGGTTTAGGAGCTTTCTTT. Its protein is CASSKRGLGAFF.

This clonotype came up many times. J is TRBJ2-3 and V is TRBV7-2; 10 nucleotides line up with TRBD2. The germline V gene encodes CDR1 SGHTA and CDR2 FQGNSA. The CDR3 contains 16 residues. The J segment lost 3 bases and the V segment lost 5 bases, leaving 8 bases of the junction unmatched. The chain's CDR3 is CASSTGTSVSTDTQYF. The CDR3 DNA sequence: TGTGCCAGCAGCACAGGGACTAGCGTCAGTACAGATACGCAGTATTTT.

The table lists this clonotype with many counts. V and J are TRBV20-1 and TRBJ1-2; tentative D call: TRBD1 (5 bases). The germline V gene has CDR1 DFQATT and CDR2 SNEGSKA (reference sequence). This CDR3 comprises 17 residues. Trimming took off 6 bases at V and 2 bases at J, with 25 bases between the two ends. The CDR3 spells CSASVDMGWGVNYGYTF. The CDR3 DNA follows: TGCAGTGCCTCCGTCGACATGGGTTGGGGGGTCAACTATGGCTACACCTTC.

The V call is TRBV7-2, the J call TRBJ2-5; perhaps D is TRBD1 or TRBD2 (5 bases each). The CDR3 spans 14 residues. Germline V CDR1 and CDR2: SGHTA, FQGNSA. The V end was cut by 8 bases, the J end by 2 bases, with 15 bases between. CDR3: CASRPGRRQETQYF. DNA of the CDR3: TGTGCCAGCCGACCGGGACGCAGACAAGAGACCCAGTACTTC.

For this clonotype: The junction shows a germline mismatch at one end, possibly a read error. CDR3 sequence (DNA): TGTGCCAGCAGCCCGTCCCTGAGCTCCTACGAGCTGTACTTC. Protein: CASSPSLSSYELYF. This chain joins TRBV6-5 and TRBJ2-7, with D unclear. CDR1 MNHEY and CDR2 SVGAGI come from the germline V gene. The CDR3 is 14 amino acids.

In this sample, this clonotype turned up a few times. The chain joins TRBV19 to TRBJ2-7; TRBD1 matches 7 bases. After removal of 7 bases from V and 5 bases from J, the junction contained 11 bases not matched to a gene. The CDR3 sequence is 14 residues long. CDR1 is LNHDA and CDR2 is SQIVND in the germline V gene (reference sequence). CDR3 coding DNA: TGTGCCAGTACCCCGGGACAGTCGCTAGACGAGCAGTACTTC. This gives the protein CASTPGQSLDEQYF.

The rearrangement joins TRBV12-3 or TRBV12-4 to TRBJ1-5; D is ambiguous. The CDR3 runs 14 residues. Trimming cost V 6 bases and J 4 bases, with 13 bases left between them. CDR3 DNA sequence: TGTGCCAGCAGGGGTCCGACCTCTAATCAGCCCCAGCATTTT. It yields the protein CASRGPTSNQPQHF.

In this sample, this clonotype is medium-sized. The rearrangement joins TRBV7-2 to TRBJ2-7; no definite D call. CDR3 length equals 14 residues. Germline values: CDR1 SGHTA, CDR2 FQGNSA. Between the trimmed V and J ends, which lost 1 base and 4 bases, there was a span of 11 bases. The chain's CDR3 is CASSLVGSEYEQYF. The DNA for the CDR3 is TGTGCCAGCAGCTTAGTGGGCAGCGAATACGAGCAGTACTTC.

Many counts were recorded for this clonotype. DNA of the CDR3: TGTGCCAGCAGCGCCGGATTGGGCGCCTACAATGAGCAGTTCTTC. This sequence encodes CASSAGLGAYNEQFF. The V gene is TRBV9, the J gene TRBJ2-1, with no clear D. CDR3 length equals 15 residues. With 3 bases removed from V and 2 bases from J, the gap between germline ends came to 12 bases. Per the germline V gene, CDR1 is SGDLS and CDR2 is YYNGEE.

There are a few counts of this clonotype. The chain has TRBV6-5 and TRBJ2-5; 7 bases match TRBD1. The CDR3 runs 15 residues. Trimming at V came to 5 bases and at J to 2 bases, leaving 8 bases not matched to a gene. The germline CDR1 and CDR2 sequences are MNHEY and SVGAGI. The CDR3 region has the DNA TGTGCCAGCAGTCCTATTGGACAGGCACAAGAGACCCAGTACTTC. It yields the protein CASSPIGQAQETQYF.

This clonotype rates as medium-sized. This chain links TRBV7-9 with TRBJ2-3; 12 nucleotides match TRBD2. This CDR3 has 16 amino acids. With V trimmed by 3 bases and J by 5 bases, 6 bases remained unmatched. CDR1 SEHNR and CDR2 FQNEAQ come from the germline V gene (reference sequence). Here the CDR3 reads CASSLTSGGGRDTQYF. CDR3 DNA: TGTGCCAGCAGCTTGACTAGCGGGGGAGGGAGAGATACGCAGTATTTT. Based on the CDR3 plus reference TRBV7-9 and TRBJ2-3, the full variable domain is DTGVSQNPRHKITKRGQNVTFRCDPISEHNRLYWYRQTLGQGPEFLTYFQNEAQLEKSRLLSDRFSAERPKGSFSTLEIQRTEQGDSAMYLCASSLTSGGGRDTQYFGPGTRLTVL.

The chain links TRBV10-3 to TRBJ2-5; possible D gene TRBD2, 5 bases. In germline, CDR1 is ENHRY, CDR2 SYGVKD. This CDR3 spans 18 amino acids. V shed 0 bases and J shed 0 bases, with 17 bases lying between them. The CDR3 protein is CAISESTKASVNQETQYF. The DNA of the CDR3 is TGTGCCATCAGTGAGTCGACTAAGGCGAGCGTCAACCAAGAGACCCAGTACTTC.

By share, this clonotype ranks as large. The chain couples TRBV7-9 to TRBJ2-1; D is undetermined. Germline-derived CDR1 and CDR2 are SEHNR and FQNEAQ (reference sequence). This CDR3 has 14 residues. The germline V and J ends were trimmed by 5 bases and 3 bases, with 11 bases remaining between them. The CDR3 loop reads CASSPRLDYNEQFF. Written as DNA, the CDR3 is TGTGCCAGCAGCCCTCGGCTCGACTACAATGAGCAGTTCTTC. Full variable domain (rest looked up from reference TRBV7-9 and TRBJ2-1): DTGVSQNPRHKITKRGQNVTFRCDPISEHNRLYWYRQTLGQGPEFLTYFQNEAQLEKSRLLSDRFSAERPKGSFSTLEIQRTEQGDSAMYLCASSPRLDYNEQFFGPGTRLTVL.

Only a few counts were recorded for this clonotype. V is TRBV5-4 and J is TRBJ2-5; possible D gene TRBD1, 5 bases. CDR1 and CDR2 (germline): SGHNT, YYREEE (reference sequence). V was trimmed by 2 bases and J by 3 bases, leaving 11 bases between them. The CDR3 has 14 residues. CDR3 loop: CASSFQGSKETQYF. In DNA form, the CDR3 reads TGTGCCAGCAGCTTTCAGGGTTCTAAAGAGACCCAGTACTTC.

This clonotype was recorded many times. This sequence joins TRBV5-6 and TRBJ2-1, with D tentatively TRBD1 or TRBD2 (6 bases each). Per the germline V gene, CDR1 is SGHDT and CDR2 is YYEEEE. V gave up 6 bases and J gave up 9 bases, with 10 bases separating them. This CDR3 contains 11 residues. The CDR3 DNA sequence: TGTGCCAGCACCGAGGGGGGTGAGCAGTTCTTC. The encoded protein is CASTEGGEQFF.

This clonotype appeared many times. CDR3 residues: CSVWPSGYNEQFF. DNA of the CDR3: TGCAGCGTTTGGCCGAGTGGCTACAATGAGCAGTTCTTC. This chain uses TRBV29-1 with TRBJ2-1; D ambiguous. Trimming shortened V by 5 bases and J by 3 bases, and 11 bases separated the two germline ends. The CDR3 covers 13 residues. CDR1 SQVTM and CDR2 ANQGSEA come from the germline V gene.

This sequence joins TRBV30 and TRBJ1-6; D gene ambiguous. Trimming cost V 3 bases and J 4 bases, with 16 bases left between them. CDR3 length: 16 residues. Looked up from germline, CDR1 is GTSNPN and CDR2 is SVGIG (reference sequence). CDR3 protein: CAWRDWRTGYNSPLHF. In nucleotides, the CDR3 is TGTGCCTGGAGGGATTGGCGTACCGGATATAATTCACCCCTCCACTTT.

The V gene is TRBV11-3, the J gene TRBJ1-1; D gene unclear. Germline V lookup: CDR1 SGHNT, CDR2 YENEEA. CDR3 length: 15 amino acids. V shed 0 bases and J shed 6 bases, with 14 bases lying between them. CDR3 residues: CASSLDLGGGAEAFF. CDR3 DNA sequence: TGTGCCAGCAGCTTAGATTTGGGAGGAGGAGCTGAAGCTTTCTTT. Complete variable domain (other parts from reference TRBV11-3 and TRBJ1-1): EAGVVQSPRYKIIEKKQPVAFWCNPISGHNTLYWYLQNLGQGPELLIRYENEEAVDDSQLPKDRFSAERLKGVDSTLKIQPAELGDSAVYLCASSLDLGGGAEAFFGQGTRLTVV.

This clonotype was found many times. This sequence joins TRBV29-1 and TRBJ2-7; D is undetermined. Germline V gene lookup returns CDR1 SQVTM and CDR2 ANQGSEA. V lost 7 bases to trimming and J lost 5 bases, with 12 bases between them. This CDR3 is built from 11 residues. CDR3 in amino acids: CSAHSANEQYF. DNA of the CDR3: TGCAGCGCCCACTCCGCGAACGAGCAGTACTTC.

This clonotype was seen repeatedly, ten times or more. The chain has TRBV3-1 and TRBJ2-7, with 7 bases aligning to TRBD2. The J segment lost 4 bases and the V segment lost 1 base, leaving 7 bases of the junction unmatched. The CDR3 is 15 residues long. Germline assignment: CDR1 LGHDT and CDR2 YNNKEL (reference sequence). The CDR3 loop reads CASSQVASGNYEQYF. The CDR3 DNA is TGTGCCAGCAGCCAAGTGGCTAGCGGAAATTACGAGCAGTACTTC.